The subject of this entry is one TCR beta chain. The data originate from a study of CD8+CD57+ T cells in acquired aplastic anemia. It was genomic DNA that served as the template for profiling TCR beta VDJ and CDR3. In TCRdb, the reads were re-called with MiXCR into one record per CDR3 protein. This table has around 400,000 distinct CDR3 sequences, roughly 64% appearing once. This TCR was recovered from a human donor in good health, serving as a control. The sample consisted of sorted CD4+, CD8+, or CD8+CD57+ T cells (not recorded which) from PBMCs.

CDR3 nucleotide sequence: TGTGCCATCAGTATAGCTGAAGGGGACTATGAGTACACCTTC. It yields the protein CAISIAEGDYEYTF. The gene calls are TRBV10-3 and TRBJ2-7; TRBD1 is a possible D gene (5 bases). The J call may be incorrect, as the DNA end agrees better with TRBJ1-2. This CDR3 has 14 amino acids. From germline, CDR1 is ENHRY and CDR2 SYGVKD.